Sequencing of this TCR beta chain was carried out in a study of shared clonotypes between healthy human individuals. About this clone: Its target is unknown.

The study, taken as a whole, reports: Limitation of the genetic and exposure-history diversity represented came from the few donors.

Terminally differentiated effector memory CD45RA+ cells were left out of the naive CD8 fraction, which was CD45RO-negative and positively selected for CCR7. Assay used: immunoSEQ multiplex PCR; TCRdb lists only in-frame clones, some missing. The profile covers approximately 2,200,000 clones, with 85% to 95% appearing a single time and 1.5% to 2% taken by the ten largest. Sequencing input: naive CD8+ T cells from PBMCs. This receptor was obtained from a man aged 18-30 years in good health. Some clones in this sample may be carry-over from other donors' samples.

The CDR3 spells CASSQERWWDAGELFF. In DNA form, the CDR3 reads TGCGCCAGCAGCCAAGAACGATGGTGGGACGCCGGGGAGCTGTTTTTT. The V call is TRBV4-3, the J call TRBJ2-2; the D gene could be TRBD1 or TRBD2 (5 bases each). The CDR3 extends over 16 amino acids. The germline V gene has CDR1 LGHNA and CDR2 YSLEER. V lost 0 bases and J 6 bases, leaving 14 bases between the germline ends.